The T cell receptor beta chain described here comes from a study of OX40 agonist ivuxolimab in advanced cancers. As for the study in general: With ivuxolimab, an agonistic anti-OX40 (CD134) antibody, patients were treated. Study-wide findings and caveats: Specificity for antigen went undetermined in the expanded peripheral T cells. Normalized expansion of T-cell clones was also low for some nonresponders.

Assay: immunoSEQ multiplex PCR; the TCRdb copy retains only in-frame clones and omits some. The sample consists of around 50,000 clones, 70% to 90% of them appearing once. Germline V gene sequence: CDR1 SGHDT, CDR2 YYEEEE. V was cut by 3 bases and J by 4 bases, with 10 bases left in between. The CDR3 is 13 amino acids. On this clone itself: Antigen unknown.

Sequences were derived from CD4+ or CD8+ T cells sorted from blood, sampled in a trial of the OX40 agonist ivuxolimab. The source of this sequence is an adult with an advanced solid tumor such as melanoma, head and neck, liver or kidney cancer. This chain links TRBV5-6 with TRBJ1-2; D gene ambiguous. The CDR3 nucleotides read TGTGCCAGCAGCTCGACCTTCAGCTATGGCTACACCTTC. This codes for CASSSTFSYGYTF.